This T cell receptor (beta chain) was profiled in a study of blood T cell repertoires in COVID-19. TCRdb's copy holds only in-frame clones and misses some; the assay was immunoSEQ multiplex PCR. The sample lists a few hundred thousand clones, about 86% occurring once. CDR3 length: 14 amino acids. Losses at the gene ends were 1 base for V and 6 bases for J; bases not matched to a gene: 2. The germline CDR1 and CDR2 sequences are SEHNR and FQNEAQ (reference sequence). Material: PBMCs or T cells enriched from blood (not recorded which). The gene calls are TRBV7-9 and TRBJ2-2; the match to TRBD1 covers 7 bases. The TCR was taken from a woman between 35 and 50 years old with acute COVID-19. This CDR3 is CASSLGQGAGELFF. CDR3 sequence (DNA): TGTGCCAGCAGCTTAGGACAGGGTGCCGGGGAGCTGTTTTTT.